These 5 T cell receptor beta chains came from one sample sequenced in a study of T cell responses to AZD1222 COVID-19 vaccine. Sequencing was performed with immunoSEQ multiplex PCR; in TCRdb, only in-frame clones are kept and a portion is missing. The sample lists about 140,000 clones, 90% to 95% occurring once. The sequencing here drew on peripheral blood, taken on day 0 of MenACWY control vaccination. The receptors come from an adult in good health.

The rearrangement uses TRBV5-1 and TRBJ1-1, with D possibly TRBD1 on 5 matching bases. Germline loops: CDR1 SGHRS, CDR2 YFSETQ. Trimming removed 0 bases from V and 4 bases from J, with 13 bases in between. The CDR3 covers 15 residues. The CDR3 is CASSLEGRTPTEAFF. CDR3 bases: TGCGCCAGCAGCTTGGAGGGGAGGACCCCCACTGAAGCTTTCTTT.

The rearrangement uses TRBV6-4 and TRBJ1-6; TRBD1 matches at 7 bases. The germline gives CDR1 MRHNA, CDR2 SNTAGT. This CDR3 contains 14 residues. The V and J ends lost 10 bases and 7 bases, in that order; junction bases with no gene match: 10. CDR3 nucleotides: TGTGCCATTACGAGACAGGGAAAAAATTCACCCCTCCACTTT. Encoded protein: CAITRQGKNSPLHF.

The V and J genes are TRBV5-4 and TRBJ1-1; D is unresolved. Between the trimmed V and J ends, which lost 3 bases and 4 bases, there was a span of 7 bases. The CDR3 runs 12 residues. The V gene's germline CDR1 is SGHNT and CDR2 YYREEE (reference sequence). The CDR3 bases are TGTGCCAGCAGCTGGGAGGGCACTGAAGCTTTCTTT. Amino acids: CASSWEGTEAFF. Full variable domain (outside the CDR3, taken from reference TRBV5-4 and TRBJ1-1): ETGVTQSPTHLIKTRGQQVTLRCSSQSGHNTVSWYQQALGQGPQFIFQYYREEENGRGNFPPRFSGLQFPNYSSELNVNALELDDSALYLCASSWEGTEAFFGQGTRLTVV.

This chain uses TRBV11-2 with TRBJ2-5, with 8 bases fitting TRBD1. V shed 5 bases, J shed 5 bases, and the junction held 10 bases outside the gene matches. CDR3 length equals 15 residues. CDR1 is SGHAT, CDR2 FQNNGV, per germline. CDR3 sequence reads: CASSPGDRTPETQYF. The CDR3 coding sequence is TGTGCCAGCAGCCCGGGGGACAGGACCCCGGAGACCCAGTACTTC.

The CDR3 here is CASSPPPGGNGYTF. In DNA form, the CDR3 reads TGTGCCAGCTCACCCCCCCCGGGAGGCAATGGCTACACCTTC. This chain uses TRBV18 with TRBJ1-2; D gene ambiguous. V dropped 3 bases and J dropped 6 bases, with 14 bases sitting between them. Germline V lookup: CDR1 KGHSH, CDR2 LQKENI. The CDR3 is 14 amino acids. The full variable domain, in which reference TRBV18 and TRBJ1-2 provide the parts outside the CDR3, is NAGVMQNPRHLVRRRGQEARLRCSPMKGHSHVYWYRQLPEEGLKFMVYLQKENIIDESGMPKERFSAEFPKEGPSILRIQQVVRGDSAAYFCASSPPPGGNGYTFGSGTRLTVV.